This TCR beta chain was obtained from a study of blood T cell repertoires in COVID-19. Assay: immunoSEQ multiplex PCR; the TCRdb copy retains only in-frame clones and omits some. Of approximately 230,000 clones in the sample, over 75% are singletons; the top ten hold 2% to 2.5%. The germline V and J ends were trimmed by 4 bases and 0 bases, with 11 bases remaining between them. Germline-derived CDR1 and CDR2 are SGHRS and YFSETQ. The CDR3 is made up of 16 amino acids. The rearrangement uses TRBV5-1 and TRBJ2-6, with a tentative D call TRBD2 (6 bases). This clonotype was sampled from a woman aged 40-49 years who had recovered from COVID-19. The sample comprised peripheral blood. CDR3 coding DNA: TGCGCCAGCAGCGTGGGTAGCGGCTCTGGGGCCAACGTCCTGACTTTC. Residues: CASSVGSGSGANVLTF.